Each of the 8 T cell receptor beta chains below was sequenced from the same sample in a study of post-analysis software for immune sequencing data. Study findings and constraints: In patients, TRBV5-6, TRBV5-1 and TRBV20-1 belonged to five TRBV segments found more frequently than in controls.

These TCRs are of unknown antigen specificity. Unique molecular identifiers were carried by the TCR beta cDNA libraries. TCRdb re-called the PCR reads through MiXCR, storing one row per CDR3 protein. The data show roughly 600,000 distinct CDR3 sequences, about 44% seen once. Sequenced: blood. The receptor source for this set is a girl aged 5-17 years with multiple sclerosis.

The sample holds a few counts of this clonotype. The rearrangement joins TRBV6-5 to TRBJ2-1; 7 bases map to TRBD2. CDR3 length: 14 residues. The V and J ends lost 2 bases and 6 bases, in that order; junction bases with no gene match: 4. CDR1 is MNHEY and CDR2 is SVGAGI in the germline V gene. The CDR3 DNA sequence: TGTGCCAGCAGTTACGGGCGGGGGAGCAATGAGCAGTTCTTC. Translated: CASSYGRGSNEQFF.

This clonotype has a handful of counts. The V call is TRBV4-2, the J call TRBJ2-1, with D possibly called TRBD1 or TRBD2 (5 bases each). V was trimmed by 1 base and J by 8 bases, leaving 15 bases between them. Germline CDR1 is LGHNA and CDR2 is YNFKEQ. This CDR3 has 15 amino acids. CDR3 in DNA: TGTGCCAGCAGCCAAGGTAGGGACCGACCCCATGAGCAGTTCTTC. This codes for CASSQGRDRPHEQFF.

The count of this clonotype is one. The rearrangement joins TRBV20-1 to TRBJ2-1; 8 bases fit TRBD1. Germline CDR1 DFQATT, CDR2 SNEGSKA (reference sequence). The length of the CDR3 is 16 residues. V gave up 1 base and J gave up 6 bases; unmatched junction bases: 11. The CDR3 DNA reads TGCAGTGCTAGAGCTACGACAGGGGTTTTATTCAATGAGCAGTTCTTC. Translated, it gives CSARATTGVLFNEQFF.

The J gene is TRBJ1-6, the V gene TRBV5-1; 12 bases are a match to TRBD1. With V trimmed by 0 bases and J by 8 bases, 3 bases remained unmatched. This CDR3 has 16 residues. The germline CDR1 and CDR2 sequences are SGHRS and YFSETQ. The CDR3 coding sequence is TGCGCCAGCAGCTTGGAGGGACAGGGGGCTCATTCACCCCTCCACTTT. Encoded protein: CASSLEGQGAHSPLHF.

The chain employs TRBV4-1 and TRBJ1-1; no clear D. In germline, CDR1 is MGHRA, CDR2 YSYEKL. CDR3 length equals 15 residues. The germline V and J ends were trimmed by 0 bases and 7 bases, with 15 bases remaining between them. CDR3 DNA sequence: TGCGCCAGCAGCCAAGAGCCTCAAAGAGGCGATGAAGCTTTCTTT. Translated, it gives CASSQEPQRGDEAFF.

V and J are TRBV9 and TRBJ1-5; D is ambiguous. The CDR3 is made up of 15 amino acids. Germline V gives CDR1 SGDLS, CDR2 YYNGEE. The V end lost 4 bases, the J end lost 2 bases, and 13 bases lay between the germline ends. CDR3 region: CASSRTSGGNQPQHF. CDR3 coding DNA: TGTGCCAGCAGCCGGACCTCTGGGGGCAATCAGCCCCAGCATTTT.

V usage is TRBV9 and J usage is TRBJ1-2; 7 bases are shared with TRBD1. Per germline, CDR1 SGDLS and CDR2 YYNGEE. V was pared by 4 bases and J by 8 bases, with 11 bases of the junction left unmatched. The CDR3 has 14 residues. In DNA form, the CDR3 reads TGTGCCAGCAGCTCCCGAAGGAGGGGGCGAGGCTACACCTTC. It is translated as CASSSRRRGRGYTF.

The V and J genes are TRBV20-1 and TRBJ2-1; D not certain. The V gene's germline CDR1 is DFQATT and CDR2 SNEGSKA (reference sequence). The CDR3 is 14 residues long. V dropped 1 base and J dropped 8 bases, with 15 bases sitting between them. DNA for the CDR3: TGCAGTGCTAGAGTCCCCTCTAGTTCCCATGAGCAGTTCTTC. It translates to CSARVPSSSHEQFF.